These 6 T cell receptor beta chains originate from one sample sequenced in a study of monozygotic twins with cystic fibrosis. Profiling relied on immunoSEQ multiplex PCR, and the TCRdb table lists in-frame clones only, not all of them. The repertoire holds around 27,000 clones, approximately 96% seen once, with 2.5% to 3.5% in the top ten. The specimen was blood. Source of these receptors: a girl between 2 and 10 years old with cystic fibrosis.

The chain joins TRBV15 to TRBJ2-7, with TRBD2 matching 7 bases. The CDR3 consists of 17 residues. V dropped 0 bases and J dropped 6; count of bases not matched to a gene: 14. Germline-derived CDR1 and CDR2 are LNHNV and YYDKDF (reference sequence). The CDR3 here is CATSRDSGSGFRGEQYF. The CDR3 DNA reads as TGTGCCACCAGCAGAGATAGCGGTAGCGGGTTTAGGGGCGAGCAGTACTTC.

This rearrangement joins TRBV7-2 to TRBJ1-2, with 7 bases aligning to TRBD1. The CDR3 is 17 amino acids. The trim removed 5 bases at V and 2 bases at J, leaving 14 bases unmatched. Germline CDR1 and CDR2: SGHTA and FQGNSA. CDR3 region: CASSLGTVTTMNYGYTF. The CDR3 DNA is TGTGCCAGCAGCCTAGGGACAGTGACGACGATGAACTATGGCTACACCTTC.

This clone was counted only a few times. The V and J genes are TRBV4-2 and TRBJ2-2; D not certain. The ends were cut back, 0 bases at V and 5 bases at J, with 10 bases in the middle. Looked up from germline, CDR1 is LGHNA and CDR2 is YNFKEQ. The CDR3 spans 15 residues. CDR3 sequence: CASSQERLLTGELFF. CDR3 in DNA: TGTGCCAGCAGCCAAGAGAGACTGCTTACCGGGGAGCTGTTTTTT.

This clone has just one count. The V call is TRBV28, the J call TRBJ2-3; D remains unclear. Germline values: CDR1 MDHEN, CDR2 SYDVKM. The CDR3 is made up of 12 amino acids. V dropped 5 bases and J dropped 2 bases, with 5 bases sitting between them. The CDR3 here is CASSAATDTQYF. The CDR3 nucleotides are TGTGCCAGCAGTGCCGCCACAGATACGCAGTATTTT.

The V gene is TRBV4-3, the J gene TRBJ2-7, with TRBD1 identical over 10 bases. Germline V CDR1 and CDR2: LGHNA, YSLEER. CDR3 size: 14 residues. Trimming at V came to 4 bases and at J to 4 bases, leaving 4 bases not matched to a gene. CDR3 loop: CASSRRTGGYEQYF. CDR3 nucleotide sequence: TGCGCCAGCAGCCGACGGACAGGGGGATACGAGCAGTACTTC.

The CDR3 DNA sequence: TGTGCCACCAGCAGAGGACTTTCCCTGGGCGAGCAGTACTTC. Translating gives CATSRGLSLGEQYF. The J gene is TRBJ2-7, the V gene TRBV15; D is unclear. Trimming removed 1 base from V and 6 bases from J, with 13 bases in between. This CDR3 region has 14 residues. From germline, CDR1 is LNHNV and CDR2 YYDKDF (reference sequence). Drawing the rest from reference TRBV15 and TRBJ2-7, the complete variable domain is DAMVIQNPRYQVTQFGKPVTLSCSQTLNHNVMYWYQQKSSQAPKLLFHYYDKDFNNEADTPDNFQSRRPNTSFCFLDIRSPGLGDTAMYLCATSRGLSLGEQYFGPGTRLTVT.